Below are 8 T cell receptor beta chains sequenced from a single sample in a study of blood T cell repertoires in COVID-19. The assay was immunoSEQ multiplex PCR, and TCRdb's table has in-frame clones only and misses some. The sample shows around 360,000 clones, 87% of them seen only once. Source material: PBMCs or T cells enriched from blood (not recorded which). These receptors were obtained from a man in his forties or fifties in a cohort exposed to, infected with or recovered from COVID-19 (not recorded which).

Notes on this clone: Other DNA sequences within the sample encode an identical CDR3. This sequence joins TRBV5-1 and TRBJ1-1; no clear D gene. V was shortened by 0 bases and J by 0 bases, with 9 bases between the two germline ends. The CDR3 is 15 amino acids. In germline, CDR1 is SGHRS, CDR2 YFSETQ. DNA of the CDR3: TGCGCCAGCAGCTTGGGCGGCACCATGAACACTGAAGCTTTCTTT. Protein product: CASSLGGTMNTEAFF.

The rearrangement links TRBV5-1 to TRBJ2-5; D gene uncertain. Germline values: CDR1 SGHRS, CDR2 YFSETQ. The CDR3 runs to 12 residues. V gave up 4 bases and J gave up 5 bases, with 9 bases separating them. CDR3 loop: CASSQDRETQYF. DNA for the CDR3: TGCGCCAGCAGCCAGGATAGGGAGACCCAGTACTTC. The variable domain in full, completed from reference TRBV5-1 and TRBJ2-5, reads KAGVTQTPRYLIKTRGQQVTLSCSPISGHRSVSWYQQTPGQGLQFLFEYFSETQRNKGNFPGRFSGRQFSNSRSEMNVSTLELGDSALYLCASSQDRETQYFGPGTRLLVL.

The chain joins TRBV5-8 to TRBJ2-7, with D possibly matching TRBD2 (6 bases). Per the germline V gene, CDR1 is SGHTS and CDR2 is YDEGEE. V dropped 5 bases and J dropped 2 bases, with 20 bases sitting between them. The CDR3 runs 16 residues. The CDR3 sequence: CASSRRGGEGPYEQYF. The CDR3 nucleotides are TGTGCCAGCAGTAGGAGGGGCGGAGAGGGGCCCTACGAGCAGTACTTC.

The V and J genes are TRBV24-1 and TRBJ2-3; D is ambiguous. The germline V and J ends were trimmed by 3 bases and 0 bases, with 6 bases remaining between them. The germline gives CDR1 KGHDR, CDR2 SFDVKD. This CDR3 region has 14 residues. The CDR3 DNA reads as TGTGCCACCAGTGATGCAGGTAGCACAGATACGCAGTATTTT. Translating it yields CATSDAGSTDTQYF.

This chain links TRBV30 with TRBJ2-5; 8 bases match TRBD1. Germline CDR1 and CDR2: GTSNPN and SVGIG (reference sequence). The CDR3 totals 15 residues. Unmatched junction bases numbered 10, after V lost 6 bases and J lost 1 base. The CDR3 bases are TGTGCCTGTACGTTCCCGGGACAGGCCCAAGAGACCCAGTACTTC. Amino acid sequence: CACTFPGQAQETQYF.

This chain connects TRBV7-6 to TRBJ1-1, with D perhaps TRBD1 (5 bases). The CDR3 extends over 14 amino acids. From germline, CDR1 is SGHVS and CDR2 FNYEAQ. Trimming pared 4 bases from V and 0 bases from J, leaving 9 bases between. The CDR3 loop reads CASSSGGVNTEAFF. The CDR3 bases are TGTGCCAGCAGCTCCGGGGGAGTGAACACTGAAGCTTTCTTT.

The rearrangement uses TRBV5-1 and TRBJ2-2, with D possibly TRBD1 on 8 matching bases. Trimming took 2 bases from V and 4 from J, leaving 21 bases between them. The CDR3 covers 18 residues. Germline V gene lookup returns CDR1 SGHRS and CDR2 YFSETQ. CDR3 sequence reads: CASSFQGARLAGTGELFF. The CDR3 coding sequence is TGCGCCAGCAGCTTCCAGGGGGCGCGACTAGCTGGCACCGGGGAGCTGTTTTTT.

The chain is built from TRBV28 and TRBJ1-4; perhaps TRBD1 as D (6 bases). V was trimmed by 6 bases and J by 0 bases, leaving 14 bases between them. This CDR3 is 16 amino acids long. CDR1 is MDHEN, CDR2 SYDVKM, per germline. The CDR3 here is CASSPGQIATNEKLFF. The CDR3, as DNA: TGTGCCAGCAGCCCAGGACAGATTGCAACTAATGAAAAACTGTTTTTT. Full variable domain (missing parts from reference TRBV28 and TRBJ1-4): DVKVTQSSRYLVKRTGEKVFLECVQDMDHENMFWYRQDPGLGLRLIYFSYDVKMKEKGDIPEGYSVSREKKERFSLILESASTNQTSMYLCASSPGQIATNEKLFFGSGTQLSVL.